These 20 T cell receptor beta chains originate from one sample sequenced in a study of T cells after yellow fever vaccination. TCRdb processed the 5' RACE reads anew with MiXCR; each CDR3 protein has one entry. The repertoire holds under 300,000 distinct CDR3 sequences, with over 10% as singletons. The sequencing here drew on CD4+ T cells sorted from PBMCs, taken 45 days after the yellow fever booster vaccination. Source of these receptors: a man under 40 who received the YFV17D yellow fever vaccine.

This clonotype appeared a few times. J is TRBJ2-7 and V is TRBV29-1; 7 bases line up with TRBD2. CDR3 length equals 15 residues. V was clipped by 4 bases and J by 4 bases; unmatched bases: 13. Germline V gene lookup returns CDR1 SQVTM and CDR2 ANQGSEA. CDR3 nucleotide sequence: TGCAGCGTTGGTTCCGCTAGCGGACAATTGTACGAGCAGTACTTC. It codes for CSVGSASGQLYEQYF.

The V call is TRBV5-1, the J call TRBJ2-2; D perhaps matches TRBD2 (6 bases). The CDR3 length is 15 residues. Trimming left V 2 bases short and J 6 bases short, with 14 bases between. CDR1 is SGHRS, CDR2 YFSETQ, per germline. CDR3 sequence (DNA): TGCGCCAGCAGCTTTCGGGACTTACCACCCGGGGAGCTGTTTTTT. Translation: CASSFRDLPPGELFF.

In nucleotides, the CDR3 is TGCGCCAGCAGCCTACAGGGAACTGGCTACACCTTC. Translated: CASSLQGTGYTF. This rearrangement joins TRBV5-1 to TRBJ1-2, with D possibly TRBD1 on 6 matching bases. The germline V gene has CDR1 SGHRS and CDR2 YFSETQ. The V end was cut by 4 bases, the J end by 7 bases, with 11 bases between. The CDR3 consists of 12 residues.

This clonotype occurred a few times. The chain carries TRBV12-3 or TRBV12-4 and TRBJ2-1, with D perhaps matching TRBD2 (5 bases). The CDR3 contains 14 residues. Trimming pared 5 bases from V and 7 bases from J, leaving 15 bases between. The CDR3 protein is CASSLTRGVNEQFF. CDR3 sequence (DNA): TGTGCCAGCAGTCTAACCCGGGGAGTTAATGAGCAGTTCTTC.

The DNA of the CDR3 is TGCAGTGCGTCCCCCCGTGGGACAGGGAGAACAGATACGCAGTATTTT. It is translated as CSASPRGTGRTDTQYF. The chain recombines TRBV20-1 with TRBJ2-3, with 9 bases that match TRBD1. Germline CDR1 and CDR2: DFQATT and SNEGSKA (reference sequence). The V and J ends lost 6 bases and 3 bases, in that order; junction bases with no gene match: 13. This CDR3 region has 16 residues.

This chain links TRBV11-2 with TRBJ2-2; 13 bases match TRBD2. The CDR3 runs to 18 residues. CDR1 and CDR2 (germline): SGHAT, FQNNGV. J gave up 4 bases and V 5 bases, and 10 bases lay outside the gene matches. CDR3 region: CASSPRTSGSVGTGELFF. The CDR3 bases are TGTGCCAGCAGCCCCCGGACTAGCGGGAGTGTAGGCACCGGGGAGCTGTTTTTT.

This clonotype has at least ten counts. V and J are TRBV11-2 and TRBJ2-5; 16 nucleotides align to TRBD2. This CDR3 has 19 amino acids. CDR1 and CDR2 from the germline V gene are SGHAT and FQNNGV. V lost 6 bases to trimming and J lost 7 bases; unmatched junction nucleotides: 17. This chain's CDR3 is CASSRGPPGLAGGPGTQYF. CDR3 nucleotide sequence: TGTGCCAGCAGTCGAGGGCCTCCGGGACTAGCGGGAGGGCCCGGGACCCAGTACTTC.

This clonotype was picked up a small number of times. This chain links TRBV11-2 with TRBJ2-1; D call uncertain. The germline V and J ends were trimmed by 2 bases and 7 bases, with 6 bases remaining between them. CDR1 is SGHAT, CDR2 FQNNGV, per germline. The CDR3 spans 12 residues. Here the CDR3 reads CASSLLMNEQFF. The CDR3 nucleotides read TGTGCCAGCAGCTTACTCATGAATGAGCAGTTCTTC.

The sample holds many counts of this clonotype. The chain carries TRBV12-3 or TRBV12-4 and TRBJ2-1; 13 bases align to TRBD2. This CDR3 has 15 amino acids. The V gene end was trimmed by 6 bases and the J gene end by 10 bases; junction bases not matched to a gene: 9. Written as DNA, the CDR3 is TGTGCCAGCAGACCCGGACTAGCGGGAGTCTACGAGCAGTTCTTC. This gives the protein CASRPGLAGVYEQFF.

V and J are TRBV6-5 and TRBJ1-2, with 8 bases matching TRBD1. The CDR3 extends over 16 amino acids. V trimming: 5 bases; J trimming: 7 bases; junction bases outside the gene matches: 15. CDR1 is MNHEY and CDR2 is SVGAGI in the germline V gene. CDR3 in amino acids: CASSNWRGRGPSGYTF. The CDR3 DNA follows: TGTGCCAGCAGTAACTGGAGGGGCAGGGGGCCTTCTGGCTACACCTTC.

This clonotype was observed many times. The V call is TRBV20-1, the J call TRBJ2-3, with D unresolved. This CDR3 spans 13 amino acids. Trimming left V 3 bases short and J 8 bases short, with 15 bases between. Germline V CDR1 and CDR2: DFQATT, SNEGSKA (reference sequence). CDR3 nucleotides: TGCAGTGCTAGTCTCCCGGGCCAAATTACGCAGTATTTT. It is translated as CSASLPGQITQYF.

This clonotype was recorded a few times. The V and J genes are TRBV6-2 or TRBV6-3 and TRBJ2-2; D remains unclear. The CDR3 sequence is 13 residues long. CDR1 MNHEY and CDR2 SVGEGT come from the germline V gene. Trimming removed 6 bases from V and 7 bases from J, with 12 bases in between. The CDR3 DNA is TGTGCCAGCAGCCAATTATTTAGCGGGGAGCTGTTTTTT. It yields the protein CASSQLFSGELFF.

This clonotype was counted only a few times. The V and J genes are TRBV7-6 and TRBJ2-1; 9 nucleotides align to TRBD2. Germline CDR1 SGHVS, CDR2 FNYEAQ. V shed 5 bases, J shed 7 bases, and the junction held 9 bases outside the gene matches. This CDR3 has 15 residues. As DNA, the CDR3 is TGTGCCAGCAGCCCGGGGACCAGCGGGGGGAATGAGCAGTTCTTC. It translates to CASSPGTSGGNEQFF.

This clonotype was recorded a few times. The chain links TRBV20-1 to TRBJ1-1; no clear D gene. The CDR3 runs to 12 residues. In germline, CDR1 is DFQATT, CDR2 SNEGSKA (reference sequence). V was cut by 1 base and J by 10 bases, with 13 bases left in between. In nucleotides, the CDR3 is TGCAGTGCTAGAGGGTATGGAGAAAGAGCTTTCTTT. This codes for CSARGYGERAFF.

Only a few counts were recorded for this clonotype. This sequence joins TRBV5-1 and TRBJ2-2, with 7 bases lining up with TRBD2. Losses at the gene ends were 0 bases for V and 0 bases for J; bases not matched to a gene: 2. This CDR3 is 16 amino acids long. Germline CDR1 SGHRS, CDR2 YFSETQ. The CDR3 DNA reads as TGCGCCAGCAGCTTGGTTGCGGGAGCGAACACCGGGGAGCTGTTTTTT. Translated: CASSLVAGANTGELFF.

The chain combines TRBV15 with TRBJ2-1, with D possibly matching TRBD1 (5 bases). Germline values: CDR1 LNHNV, CDR2 YYDKDF (reference sequence). V was cut by 1 base and J by 7 bases, with 14 bases left in between. The CDR3 is 15 amino acids. The CDR3 nucleotides read TGTGCCACCAGCAGAGCCCCGACAGACGGTAATGAGCAGTTCTTC. It specifies CATSRAPTDGNEQFF.

The V gene is TRBV19, the J gene TRBJ1-1; TRBD1 matches 7 bases. In germline, CDR1 is LNHDA, CDR2 SQIVND (reference sequence). The CDR3 runs 13 residues. The ends lost 7 bases at V and 4 bases at J; junction bases unmatched: 6. CDR3 sequence reads: CASNPPGGTEAFF. DNA of the CDR3: TGTGCCAGTAACCCCCCAGGGGGCACTGAAGCTTTCTTT.

The chain has TRBV4-2 and TRBJ2-1, with 9 bases that match TRBD2. This CDR3 is built from 17 residues. Unmatched junction bases numbered 6, after V lost 0 bases and J lost 3 bases. In germline, CDR1 is LGHNA, CDR2 YNFKEQ. The CDR3 DNA is TGTGCCAGCAGCCAAGAAGGGGAGACTAGCGGCTACAATGAGCAGTTCTTC. Encoded protein: CASSQEGETSGYNEQFF.

There are many counts of this clonotype. This sequence joins TRBV4-3 and TRBJ2-1; D gene uncertain. With 5 bases removed from V and 0 bases from J, the gap between germline ends came to 20 bases. Germline CDR1 is LGHNA and CDR2 is YSLEER. The CDR3 has 18 residues. CDR3 nucleotide sequence: TGCGCCAGCAGCTCGATCGTCCTAGTTCCCGGCTCCTACAATGAGCAGTTCTTC. This translates into CASSSIVLVPGSYNEQFF.

This clonotype was seen many times. V and J are TRBV20-1 and TRBJ1-4; TRBD1 matches 8 bases. The CDR3 is 15 amino acids. Germline V gene lookup returns CDR1 DFQATT and CDR2 SNEGSKA (reference sequence). The V segment lost 6 bases and the J segment 1 base; nucleotides outside the gene matches: 7. CDR3 nucleotide sequence: TGCAGTGCGATGGACAGGGTTGTAACTAATGAAAAACTGTTTTTT. It encodes CSAMDRVVTNEKLFF.